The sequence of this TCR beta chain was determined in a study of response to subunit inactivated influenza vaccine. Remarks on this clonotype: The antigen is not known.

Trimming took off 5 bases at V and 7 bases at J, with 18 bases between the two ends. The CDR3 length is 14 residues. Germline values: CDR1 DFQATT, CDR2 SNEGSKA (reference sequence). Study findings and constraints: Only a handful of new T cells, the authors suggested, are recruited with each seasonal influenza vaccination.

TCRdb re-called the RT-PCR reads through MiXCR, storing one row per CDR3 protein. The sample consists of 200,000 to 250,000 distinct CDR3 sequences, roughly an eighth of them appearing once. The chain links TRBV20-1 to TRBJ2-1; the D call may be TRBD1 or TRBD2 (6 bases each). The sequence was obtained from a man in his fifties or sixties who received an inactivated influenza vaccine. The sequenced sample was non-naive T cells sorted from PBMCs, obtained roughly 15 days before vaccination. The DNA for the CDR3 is TGCAGTGCTCCTACCGGGGGCCCCCGGAATGAGCAGTTCTTC. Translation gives CSAPTGGPRNEQFF.